Each of the 14 T cell receptor beta chains below was sequenced from the same sample in a study of early T cells in non-severe SARS-CoV-2 infection. Each CDR3 protein is one row after TCRdb ran MiXCR on the 5' RACE reads. The top ten hold roughly 1.2% of the sample, which has tens of thousands of distinct CDR3 sequences, more than 10% seen once. Sequencing used whole blood, obtained at baseline. The receptor set was obtained from an adult who was a healthcare worker with PCR-confirmed SARS-CoV-2 infection or an uninfected control (not recorded which). The donor label of this sample is uncertain.

The genes are TRBV11-2 and TRBJ1-4; unclear D gene. This CDR3 has 17 residues. Germline V lookup: CDR1 SGHAT, CDR2 FQNNGV. V dropped 5 bases and J dropped 8 bases, with 24 bases sitting between them. The CDR3 nucleotides are TGTGCCAGCAGCCCCAATCCCGGACCGCCTGGAGGCGAAAAACTGTTTTTT. Protein sequence: CASSPNPGPPGGEKLFF.

This clonotype was observed many times. This chain links TRBV25-1 with TRBJ1-1, with 8 bases lining up with TRBD1. V was clipped by 5 bases and J by 4 bases; unmatched bases: 12. The CDR3 is made up of 16 amino acids. The germline gives CDR1 MGHDK, CDR2 SYGVNS. The CDR3 DNA reads as TGTGCCAGCAGTCGGGGGCAGGGGGCCATCGCCACTGAAGCTTTCTTT. Amino acids: CASSRGQGAIATEAFF.

This clonotype has more than one count but fewer than ten. V and J are TRBV20-1 and TRBJ2-1; TRBD1 matches 11 bases. The germline gives CDR1 DFQATT, CDR2 SNEGSKA (reference sequence). This CDR3 contains 14 residues. The J segment lost 7 bases and the V segment lost 4 bases, leaving 6 bases of the junction unmatched. The CDR3 DNA follows: TGCAGTGCTACCGCGGACAGGGGGCTAAATGAGCAGTTCTTC. Translating it yields CSATADRGLNEQFF.

The chain has TRBV6-5 and TRBJ2-1, with a possible D match to TRBD1 (6 bases). The germline V gene has CDR1 MNHEY and CDR2 SVGAGI. This CDR3 spans 15 amino acids. The V end lost 6 bases, the J end lost 12 bases, and 24 bases lay between the germline ends. As DNA, the CDR3 is TGTGCCAGCAGCCGCAAACCGGACAGTGACCGGGGGCAGTTCTTC. Translation gives CASSRKPDSDRGQFF.

This clonotype was counted between two and nine times. This chain joins TRBV27 and TRBJ1-5; no reliable D call. Trimming shortened V by 3 bases and J by 0 bases, and 12 bases separated the two germline ends. There are 16 residues in the CDR3. The germline V gene encodes CDR1 MNHEY and CDR2 SMNVEV (reference sequence). The CDR3 DNA reads TGTGCCAGCAGTTTTTCCGGTAGATCTAGCAATCAGCCCCAGCATTTT. Its protein is CASSFSGRSSNQPQHF.

As for this clonotype: This may be a read error, as it is one base from a much larger clone. The chain joins TRBV20-1 to TRBJ2-7, with D possibly TRBD2 on 6 matching bases. From germline, CDR1 is DFQATT and CDR2 SNEGSKA (reference sequence). The CDR3 has 13 residues. The CDR3 sequence is CSARLRGTYEPYV. The CDR3 region has the DNA TGCAGTGCTAGATTACGCGGGACCTACGAGCCGTACGTC.

V usage is TRBV7-2 and J usage is TRBJ2-3; 10 nucleotides align to TRBD1. CDR3 length equals 16 residues. The V segment lost 2 bases and the J segment 2 bases; nucleotides outside the gene matches: 4. Germline V gives CDR1 SGHTA, CDR2 FQGNSA. The DNA of the CDR3 is TGTGCCAGCAGCTTACAGACAGGGGGCCTCACAGATACGCAGTATTTT. The encoded protein is CASSLQTGGLTDTQYF.

This clonotype has more than one count but fewer than ten. The DNA for the CDR3 is TGTGCCAGCAGCAAACCGGGACAGGGGGCGCATGGCTACACCTTC. It encodes CASSKPGQGAHGYTF. This rearrangement joins TRBV5-5 to TRBJ1-2; 12 bases map to TRBD1. CDR3 size: 15 residues. Germline V gene data show CDR1 as SGHKS and CDR2 as YYEKEE (reference sequence). V was pared by 4 bases and J by 6 bases, with 7 bases of the junction left unmatched.

This clonotype was detected only a few times. The rearrangement joins TRBV6-5 to TRBJ2-3; the D gene is possibly TRBD1 (6 bases). This CDR3 comprises 14 residues. Germline CDR1 reads MNHEY; CDR2 reads SVGAGI. Trimming took 2 bases from V and 2 from J, leaving 8 bases between them. The DNA for the CDR3 is TGTGCCAGCAGTTACAGGGACAACACAGATACGCAGTATTTT. It specifies CASSYRDNTDTQYF.

This clonotype occurred a few times. J is TRBJ2-5 and V is TRBV6-2 or TRBV6-3; 8 nucleotides align to TRBD2. CDR1 is MNHEY, CDR2 SVGEGT, per germline. V dropped 6 bases and J dropped 5; count of bases not matched to a gene: 17. The CDR3 covers 17 residues. CDR3 DNA sequence: TGTGCCAGCAGCAACATTCCGGGACTAGGGTCGGGTGAGACCCAGTACTTC. This codes for CASSNIPGLGSGETQYF.

A few counts support this clonotype. This chain uses TRBV20-1 with TRBJ2-1; TRBD2 is a possible D gene (6 bases). This CDR3 has 13 amino acids. The V end was cut by 4 bases, the J end by 5 bases, with 12 bases between. Per the germline V gene, CDR1 is DFQATT and CDR2 is SNEGSKA (reference sequence). The CDR3 DNA is TGCAGTGCTAAGAGACTAGTTAACAATGAGCAGTTCTTC. This translates into CSAKRLVNNEQFF.

This chain uses TRBV12-3 or TRBV12-4 with TRBJ1-3; D not resolved. The CDR3 has 17 residues. The V end was cut by 6 bases, the J end by 3 bases, with 21 bases between. This chain's CDR3 is CASSPDHSHPHGNTIYF. CDR3 bases: TGTGCCAGCAGCCCAGATCACAGCCACCCCCATGGAAACACCATATATTTT.

This clonotype was observed at least ten times. The chain has TRBV20-1 and TRBJ2-1; no definite D call. Germline assignment: CDR1 DFQATT and CDR2 SNEGSKA (reference sequence). The CDR3 runs 13 residues. Trimming pared 5 bases from V and 4 bases from J, leaving 12 bases between. The CDR3 DNA reads TGCAGTGCTCACCCTGACATTTACAATGAGCAGTTCTTC. This gives the protein CSAHPDIYNEQFF.

This clonotype came up a few times. This chain connects TRBV7-6 to TRBJ1-2; no definite D call. Trimming removed 5 bases from V and 4 bases from J, with 23 bases in between. The CDR3 consists of 17 residues. CDR1 is SGHVS and CDR2 is FNYEAQ in the germline V gene. CDR3 sequence reads: CASSPTPRVINSYGYTF. The CDR3 nucleotides are TGTGCCAGCAGCCCCACCCCTAGGGTTATTAATTCCTATGGCTACACCTTC. Full variable domain (remainder filled in from reference TRBV7-6 and TRBJ1-2): GAGVSQSPRYKVTKRGQDVALRCDPISGHVSLYWYRQALGQGPEFLTYFNYEAQQDKSGLPNDRFSAERPEGSISTLTIQRTEQRDSAMYRCASSPTPRVINSYGYTFGSGTRLTVV.